This T cell receptor beta chain was identified during a study of shared T cell receptors in the human thymus. In its sample, this clone was seen once. Sequencing was performed with immunoSEQ multiplex PCR; in TCRdb, only in-frame clones are kept and a portion is missing. In the table there are almost 550,000 clones, around 78% of which are singletons. V lost 5 bases and J lost 5; bases outside the gene matches: 6. Germline CDR1 reads PRHDT; CDR2 reads FYEKMQ (reference sequence). The CDR3 consists of 15 residues. These data also formed part of another study, on human thymus T cells.

V usage is TRBV13 and J usage is TRBJ2-2; 9 nucleotides agree with TRBD2. Sequencing was done on a sample of thymocytes. This clonotype was sampled from a boy in the first two years of life with a congenital heart defect. This CDR3 reads CASSPAAGGTGELFF. The CDR3 DNA sequence: TGTGCCAGCAGCCCGGCGGCGGGAGGGACCGGGGAGCTGTTTTTT.